This entry concerns a single T cell receptor beta chain. What it recognizes is unknown. The data were obtained in a study of T cell responses to AZD1222 COVID-19 vaccine. Study findings and constraints: Spike was spanned by vaccine-associated CD4 TCRs, with dominance at 160-218 and 743-854. Without day 14 samples, only post-peak T cell repertoires were studied. The breadth and depth of Spike-specific TCRs increased once two AZD1222 doses had been given.

CDR1 is SGHTA, CDR2 FQGTGA, per germline. The CDR3 runs 14 residues. Trimming took 1 base from V and 6 from J; bases not matched to a gene: 4. The assay was immunoSEQ multiplex PCR, and TCRdb's table has in-frame clones only and misses some. The table includes about 120,000 clones, about 90% detected once. The origin of this receptor is an adult in good health. The chain combines TRBV7-3 with TRBJ1-2; 8 nucleotides line up with TRBD1. Source: peripheral blood, taken on day 0 of AZD1222 vaccination. The CDR3 spells CASSLKGQVDGYTF. The CDR3 region has the DNA TGTGCCAGCAGCTTAAAGGGACAGGTGGATGGCTACACCTTC.